Given below is one TCR beta chain in context. Its target is unknown. Other DNA sequences in this specimen translate into the identical CDR3. Trimming left V 4 bases short and J 0 bases short, with 10 bases between. Germline V lookup: CDR1 SGHRS, CDR2 YFSETQ. This CDR3 spans 14 amino acids. These data are taken from a study of shared clonotypes between healthy human individuals. Study results and limitations: What naive subsets generally showed was a larger estimated richness than memory subsets showed. Some naive CD4 clonotypes, about 5%, turned up in common across a few donors. Rarefaction revealed incomplete sorted-subset sequencing despite large depth. The diversity represented, both genetic and in exposure history, was limited by few donors.

Sequencing used immunoSEQ multiplex PCR; TCRdb keeps in-frame clones, though not all of them. The sample yields about 2.3 million clones, more than 85% seen once. The specimen sequenced was naive CD4+ T cells from PBMCs. The subset was: CD45RA+ positively selected. This sequence joins TRBV5-1 and TRBJ1-2; tentative D call: TRBD1 (5 bases). This TCR was recovered from a man aged 18 to 30 in good health. Some clones in this sample may be carry-over from other donors' samples. CDR3 loop: CASSPGPANYGYTF. Here the CDR3 DNA reads TGCGCCAGCAGCCCGGGACCTGCTAACTATGGCTACACCTTC.